This T cell receptor beta chain is drawn from a study of cytomegalovirus exposure and HLA in healthy donors. Across the study: T cells numbering around 200 million yielded approximately 120 million unique TCR beta sequences in an earlier analysis.

Points from the study as a whole: Analyzed later, most CMV-associated TCR beta chains appeared HLA-restricted. Highest at DRB1 and lowest at HLA-C, TCR association rates differed among HLA loci in a later analysis.

Germline assignment: CDR1 SNHLY and CDR2 FYNNEI. Trimming stripped 4 bases from V and 0 bases from J, with 4 bases between. This CDR3 has 13 residues. Note on this clone: Its antigen is as yet unknown.

Researchers ran the PCR with 60 Vbeta and 13 Jbeta primers. Only in-frame clones appear in the TCRdb table, and some are missing; sequencing was by immunoSEQ multiplex PCR. Among around 64,000 clones, around 61% were seen once, and the ten largest hold over 2.5%. Input material: PBMCs. The clonotype was recovered from a woman in her forties or fifties in good health and CMV-seronegative. The chain combines TRBV2 with TRBJ1-5; no definite D call. The CDR3 loop reads CASSAYSNQPQHF. In DNA, the CDR3 is TGTGCCAGCAGTGCTTATAGCAATCAGCCCCAGCATTTT. Complete variable domain (other parts from reference TRBV2 and TRBJ1-5): EPEVTQTPSHQVTQMGQEVILRCVPISNHLYFYWYRQILGQKVEFLVSFYNNEISEKSEIFDDQFSVERPDGSNFTLKIRSTKLEDSAMYFCASSAYSNQPQHFGDGTRLSIL.